These 25 T cell receptor beta chains share one sample of origin, sequenced in a study of T cell repertoires in cytomegalovirus infection. A single record per CDR3 protein comes from TCRdb applying MiXCR to the reads. The table includes 400,000 or so distinct CDR3 sequences, less than 20% detected once. Specimen: PBMCs. The receptors originated from a human donor in good health (CMV status not recorded). Some clones in this sample may be carry-over from other donors' samples.

This clonotype was detected a few times. Possible read error: a much larger clone is one base away. The rearrangement uses TRBV7-2 and TRBJ2-7; 7 bases are a match to TRBD1. Germline CDR1 is SGHTA and CDR2 is FQGNSA. CDR3 length equals 14 residues. CDR3 loop: CVSSKDRATYEQYF. The CDR3 coding sequence is TGTGTCAGCAGCAAAGACAGGGCAACCTACGAGCAGTACTTC.

This clonotype has more than one count but fewer than ten. The chain uses TRBV5-4 and TRBJ2-3; weak D call: TRBD2 (7 bases). This CDR3 contains 14 residues. Trimming cost V 0 bases and J 4 bases, with 9 bases left between them. Germline V gene sequence: CDR1 SGHNT, CDR2 YYREEE (reference sequence). The CDR3 DNA follows: TGTGCCAGCAGCTTGGAGGGGGGGGCAGATACGCAGTATTTT. Translating it yields CASSLEGGADTQYF.

The J gene is TRBJ2-7, the V gene TRBV12-3 or TRBV12-4; 7 bases map to TRBD2. The CDR3 contains 15 residues. V gave up 5 bases and J gave up 3 bases; unmatched junction bases: 10. The chain's CDR3 is CASSPKAGYIYEQYF. CDR3 in DNA: TGTGCCAGCAGTCCCAAAGCGGGGTATATCTACGAGCAGTACTTC.

This clonotype came up many times. The chain carries TRBV7-8 and TRBJ2-2; no clear D gene. The germline gives CDR1 SGHVS, CDR2 FQNEAQ. Trimming stripped 1 base from V and 4 bases from J, with 10 bases between. CDR3 length: 15 residues. CDR3: CASSLDAGGTGELFF. In nucleotides, the CDR3 is TGTGCCAGCAGCTTAGACGCAGGCGGCACCGGGGAGCTGTTTTTT.

This clonotype was seen a few times. The chain combines TRBV12-3 or TRBV12-4 with TRBJ2-7; D unclear. V was cut by 3 bases and J by 6 bases, with 9 bases left in between. The CDR3 is 12 residues long. The CDR3 nucleotides are TGTGCCAGCAGTTTTGACCTGGGCGAGCAGTACTTC. Protein product: CASSFDLGEQYF.

This clonotype was seen more than once but under ten times. The CDR3 nucleotides read TGTGCCAGCAGTCCCCGGGACGTGCGTCCAGATACGCAGTATTTT. Encoded protein: CASSPRDVRPDTQYF. The rearrangement links TRBV6-2 or TRBV6-3 to TRBJ2-3; the D gene could be TRBD1 or TRBD2 (5 bases each). With 5 bases removed from V and 4 bases from J, the gap between germline ends came to 16 bases. The CDR3 is 15 amino acids. Germline V gene data show CDR1 as MNHEY and CDR2 as SVGEGT.

This clonotype was picked up many times. This chain joins TRBV7-2 and TRBJ2-5, with a weak D call TRBD1 (5 bases). Trimming stripped 3 bases from V and 2 bases from J, with 10 bases between. The CDR3 loop spans 14 amino acids. CDR1 and CDR2 (germline): SGHTA, FQGNSA. Here the CDR3 reads CASSFRQLQETQYF. CDR3 coding DNA: TGTGCCAGCAGCTTTAGACAGCTTCAAGAGACCCAGTACTTC. Drawing the rest from reference TRBV7-2 and TRBJ2-5, the complete variable domain is GAGVSQSPSNKVTEKGKDVELRCDPISGHTALYWYRQSLGQGLEFLIYFQGNSAPDKSGLPSDRFSAERTGGSVSTLTIQRTQQEDSAVYLCASSFRQLQETQYFGPGTRLLVL.

This clonotype showed up just a few times. The chain uses TRBV4-1 and TRBJ2-1, with a weak D call TRBD1 (5 bases). The CDR3 sequence is 15 residues long. V lost 4 bases and J lost 3, with 13 bases in between. Germline values: CDR1 MGHRA, CDR2 YSYEKL. CDR3 region: CASSPSDRFYNEQFF. The CDR3 coding sequence is TGCGCCAGCAGCCCTTCCGACAGATTCTACAATGAGCAGTTCTTC.

Only a few counts were recorded for this clonotype. CDR3 loop: CASSFRSSGAQETQYF. The CDR3 nucleotides are TGTGCCAGCAGCTTTAGGTCTAGCGGGGCCCAAGAGACCCAGTACTTC. J is TRBJ2-5 and V is TRBV11-2; 9 bases are a match to TRBD2. The ends lost 3 bases at V and 1 base at J; junction bases unmatched: 6. CDR1 is SGHAT and CDR2 is FQNNGV in the germline V gene. The CDR3 consists of 16 residues.

The rearrangement links TRBV6-1 to TRBJ2-2, with 10 bases identical to TRBD1. Germline CDR1 and CDR2: MNHNS and SASEGT. The CDR3 has 16 amino acids. After removal of 5 bases from V and 7 bases from J, the junction contained 10 bases not matched to a gene. CDR3 bases: TGTGCCAGCAGTTACAACGGGACAGGGGTTGTCGGGGAGCTGTTTTTT. Its protein is CASSYNGTGVVGELFF.

A few counts support this clonotype. The rearrangement joins TRBV12-3 or TRBV12-4 to TRBJ2-1; 9 bases map to TRBD2. Trimming cost V 5 bases and J 4 bases; bases outside gene matches: 3. The CDR3 sequence is 14 residues long. The CDR3 DNA reads TGTGCCAGCAGTAAGCGGGGGGAATACAATGAGCAGTTCTTC. Translating gives CASSKRGEYNEQFF.

The chain couples TRBV27 to TRBJ2-2; D unresolved. Germline-derived CDR1 and CDR2 are MNHEY and SMNVEV (reference sequence). Trimming removed 4 bases at V and 4 bases at J, with 13 bases between. The CDR3 covers 15 residues. This CDR3 reads CASSSHPASTGELFF. In DNA, the CDR3 is TGTGCCAGCAGTTCCCACCCGGCCAGCACCGGGGAGCTGTTTTTT.

This clonotype showed up just a few times. The chain combines TRBV12-3 or TRBV12-4 with TRBJ2-7; 9 bases agree with TRBD1. The J segment lost 3 bases and the V segment lost 6 bases, leaving 12 bases of the junction unmatched. This CDR3 comprises 16 residues. Written as DNA, the CDR3 is TGTGCCAGCAGCAATCCTCCGGGACAGGGAGGCTACGAGCAGTACTTC. Amino acids: CASSNPPGQGGYEQYF.

This clonotype was picked up a small number of times. The V gene is TRBV10-3, the J gene TRBJ2-2, with D tentatively TRBD2 (6 bases). Trimming pared 5 bases from V and 3 bases from J, leaving 7 bases between. This CDR3 is 13 amino acids long. Germline lookup yields CDR1 ENHRY and CDR2 SYGVKD. This CDR3 reads CAISPSDTGELFF. The CDR3 nucleotides are TGTGCCATCAGTCCTAGCGACACCGGGGAGCTGTTTTTT.

CDR3: CASIRYREYNEQFF. CDR3 DNA sequence: TGTGCCAGCATCCGATACAGGGAGTACAATGAGCAGTTCTTC. V gene TRBV6-1 combines with J gene TRBJ2-1; maybe TRBD1 (6 bases). The CDR3 contains 14 residues. V lost 7 bases and J 4 bases, leaving 14 bases between the germline ends. Germline CDR1 MNHNS, CDR2 SASEGT.

This clonotype was seen many times. V and J are TRBV12-3 or TRBV12-4 and TRBJ1-5; D possibly corresponds to TRBD1 (6 bases). This CDR3 region has 13 residues. The ends were cut back, 5 bases at V and 13 bases at J, with 18 bases in the middle. The CDR3 region is CASSRDTTVAQHF. As DNA, the CDR3 is TGTGCCAGCAGTAGGGACACTACGGTTGCACAGCATTTT.

This chain connects TRBV6-2 or TRBV6-3 to TRBJ2-3, with unresolved D. This CDR3 region has 15 residues. The V gene's germline CDR1 is MNHEY and CDR2 SVGEGT. V was cut by 6 bases and J by 4 bases, with 17 bases left in between. CDR3 coding DNA: TGTGCCAGCAGCAAGCACCAGCTCTTTTCAGATACGCAGTATTTT. Its protein is CASSKHQLFSDTQYF.

This clonotype was recorded a few times. The chain links TRBV7-9 to TRBJ1-4; D is ambiguous. Trimming left V 1 base short and J 6 bases short, with 3 bases between. The CDR3 runs 12 residues. From germline, CDR1 is SEHNR and CDR2 FQNEAQ (reference sequence). The CDR3 nucleotides are TGTGCCAGCAGCTTAGTACATGAAAAACTGTTTTTT. This translates into CASSLVHEKLFF.

This clonotype was detected only a few times. CDR3 coding DNA: TGTGCCAGCAGCGGGACTAGCGGGTACTCCTACGAGCAGTACTTC. It specifies CASSGTSGYSYEQYF. The chain links TRBV2 to TRBJ2-7; 12 bases are shared with TRBD2. Unmatched junction bases numbered 3, after V lost 6 bases and J lost 0 bases. CDR3 length: 15 residues. Germline V gene sequence: CDR1 SNHLY, CDR2 FYNNEI.

V usage is TRBV28 and J usage is TRBJ1-4; 7 bases agree with TRBD1. Germline V lookup: CDR1 MDHEN, CDR2 SYDVKM. V was clipped by 5 bases and J by 5 bases; unmatched bases: 2. This CDR3 has 13 amino acids. The CDR3 coding sequence is TGTGCCAGCAGTCCGACAGGGAATGAAAAACTGTTTTTT. Translation gives CASSPTGNEKLFF. The variable domain in full, with the rest retrieved from reference TRBV28 and TRBJ1-4, is DVKVTQSSRYLVKRTGEKVFLECVQDMDHENMFWYRQDPGLGLRLIYFSYDVKMKEKGDIPEGYSVSREKKERFSLILESASTNQTSMYLCASSPTGNEKLFFGSGTQLSVL.

The sample holds a few counts of this clonotype. V is TRBV27 and J is TRBJ2-3; 8 bases are shared with TRBD2. CDR1 and CDR2 (germline): MNHEY, SMNVEV (reference sequence). The CDR3 runs 17 residues. V shed 4 bases, J shed 0 bases, and the junction held 9 bases outside the gene matches. For the CDR3, the DNA is TGTGCCAGCAGTTCTCTCCTAACGGGGGGGAGCACAGATACGCAGTATTTT. It yields the protein CASSSLLTGGSTDTQYF.

This clonotype showed up just a few times. V gene TRBV12-3 or TRBV12-4 combines with J gene TRBJ2-3; D is unresolved. V lost 5 bases and J lost 4, with 7 bases in between. The CDR3 loop spans 12 amino acids. The CDR3 loop reads CASSTTPDTQYF. As DNA, the CDR3 is TGTGCCAGCAGTACTACCCCAGATACGCAGTATTTT.

The chain combines TRBV20-1 with TRBJ2-3, with no clear D. In germline, CDR1 is DFQATT, CDR2 SNEGSKA (reference sequence). This CDR3 comprises 14 residues. V was shortened by 0 bases and J by 2 bases, with 9 bases between the two germline ends. CDR3 nucleotide sequence: TGCAGTGCTAGAGATCCCGCACTCACAGATACGCAGTATTTT. Encoded protein: CSARDPALTDTQYF.

This clonotype showed up just a few times. One junction end disagrees with the germline gene, perhaps due to a read error. The chain employs TRBV30 and TRBJ1-2; no reliable D call. CDR3 length: 15 amino acids. Germline CDR1 and CDR2: GTSNPN and SVGIG (reference sequence). In DNA form, the CDR3 reads TGTGCCTGGAGCCCCCTTTTATCGGGGAACTCTGGCTACACCTTC. Translating it yields CAWSPLLSGNSGYTF. Drawing the rest from reference TRBV30 and TRBJ1-2, the complete variable domain is SQTIHQWPATLVQPVGSPLSLECTVEGTSNPNLYWYRQAAGRGLQLLFYSVGIGQISSEVPQNLSASRPQDRQFILSSKKLLLSDSGFYLCAWSPLLSGNSGYTFGSGTRLTVV.

Ten or more counts support this clonotype. This chain links TRBV19 with TRBJ2-1; D call uncertain. The V end was cut by 6 bases, the J end by 3 bases, with 12 bases between. The CDR3 is 14 residues long. Germline-derived CDR1 and CDR2 are LNHDA and SQIVND (reference sequence). CDR3 loop: CASSRTGYYNEQFF. Here the CDR3 DNA reads TGTGCCAGTAGCCGGACGGGTTACTACAATGAGCAGTTCTTC.